This T cell receptor beta chain originates from a study of OX40 agonist ivuxolimab in advanced cancers. General study points: CD4+ and CD8+ T cells in blood underwent clonal expansion by week 6 at 0.1 to 3.0 mg/kg.

This table comes from immunoSEQ multiplex PCR, and its TCRdb copy is limited to in-frame clones, with some not included. Among under 45,000 clones listed, approximately 80% were seen once. Turning to this clone: No antigen is known for it.

The V and J ends lost 0 bases and 4 bases respectively, with 9 bases between them. This CDR3 comprises 14 residues. Germline V gene lookup returns CDR1 MGHRA and CDR2 YSYEKL. The V call is TRBV4-1, the J call TRBJ1-1; the D gene is possibly TRBD1 (6 bases). Source: CD4+ or CD8+ T cells sorted from blood, taken in a trial of the OX40 agonist ivuxolimab. This sequence originates from an adult with an advanced solid tumor such as melanoma, head and neck, liver or kidney cancer. As DNA, the CDR3 is TGCGCCAGCAGCCAAGAGGTCAGGGGCACTGAAGCTTTCTTT. Its protein product is CASSQEVRGTEAFF.